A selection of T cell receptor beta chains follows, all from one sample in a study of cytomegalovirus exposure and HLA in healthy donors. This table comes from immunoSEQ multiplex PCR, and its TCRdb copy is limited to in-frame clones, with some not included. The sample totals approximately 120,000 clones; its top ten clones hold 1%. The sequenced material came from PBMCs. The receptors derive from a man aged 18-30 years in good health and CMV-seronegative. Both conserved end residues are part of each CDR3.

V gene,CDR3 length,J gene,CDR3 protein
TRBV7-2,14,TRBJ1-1,CASSPRQGITEAFF
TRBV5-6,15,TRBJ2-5,CASSLAFRGLETQYF
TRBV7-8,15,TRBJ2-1,CASSLRLIFFSEQFF
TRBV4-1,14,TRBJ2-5,CASSPLGLQETQYF
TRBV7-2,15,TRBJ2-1,CASSLDGTASGGQFF
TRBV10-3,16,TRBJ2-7,CAISATPRGAGHEQYF
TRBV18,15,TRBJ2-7,CASSPGVRVRYEQYF
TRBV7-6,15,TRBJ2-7,CASSSGLAGGYEQYF
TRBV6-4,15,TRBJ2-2,CASSPAGVNTGELFF
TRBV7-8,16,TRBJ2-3,CASSLPQGFKADTQYF
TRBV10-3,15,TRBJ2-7,CAIRPQDGGVYEQYF
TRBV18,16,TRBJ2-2,CASSFYTGVGTGELFF
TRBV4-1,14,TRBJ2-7,CASSQDVEGRRQYF
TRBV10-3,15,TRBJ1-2,CAISYAGAELGGYTF
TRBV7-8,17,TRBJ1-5,CASSLPSGDYSNQPQHF
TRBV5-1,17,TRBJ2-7,CASRPGLAGGLTYEQYF
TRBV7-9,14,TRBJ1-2,CASSLAGQGYGYTF
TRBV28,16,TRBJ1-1,CASSLFRGDMNTEAFF
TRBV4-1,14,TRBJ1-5,CASRQQGANQPQHF
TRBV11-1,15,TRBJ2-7,CASSSSSGVTYEQYF
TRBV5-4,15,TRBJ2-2,CASSSGQVNTGELFF
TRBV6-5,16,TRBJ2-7,CASSYSGLAGSYEQYF
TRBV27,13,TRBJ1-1,CASSRQGGTEAFF
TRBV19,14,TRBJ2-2,CASSWQGSNGELFF
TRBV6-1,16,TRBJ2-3,CASSEFSGGGTDTQYF
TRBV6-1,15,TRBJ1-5,CASNKAGPSNQPQHF
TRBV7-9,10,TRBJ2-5,CAGGSETQYF
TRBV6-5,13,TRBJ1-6,CASSYGGLSPLHF
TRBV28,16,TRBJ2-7,CASSFRGTSLAYEQYF
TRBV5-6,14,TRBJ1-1,CASTKKPEDHEAFF
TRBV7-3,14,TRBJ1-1,CASSLGSPHTEAFF
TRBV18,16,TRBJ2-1,CASSPSIAGGGDEQFF
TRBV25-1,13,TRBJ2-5,CASSAGAQETQYF
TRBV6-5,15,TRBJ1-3,CASSYGPNVGNTIYF
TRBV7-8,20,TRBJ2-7,CASSLATGTGRFFGSYEQYF
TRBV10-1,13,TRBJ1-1,CASSGGLGTEAFF
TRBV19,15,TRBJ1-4,CASSISGTGSEKLFF
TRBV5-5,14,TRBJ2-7,CASSLGARPYEQYF
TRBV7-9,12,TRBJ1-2,CASSLAQGKSTF
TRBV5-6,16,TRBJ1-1,CASSPQSRTGRTEAFF
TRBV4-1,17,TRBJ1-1,CASSASGTGSLGREAFF
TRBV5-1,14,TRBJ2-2,CASSLRDSRRELFF
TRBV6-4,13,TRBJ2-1,CASSVDTYNEQFF
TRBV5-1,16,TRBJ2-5,CASSLKGLSWGETQYF
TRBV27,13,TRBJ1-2,CASHSDRGDGYTF
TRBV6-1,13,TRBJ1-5,CASLPSRGQPQHF
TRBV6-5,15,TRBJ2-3,CASRTGSTYTDTQYF
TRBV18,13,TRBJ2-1,CASSPIRDNEQFF
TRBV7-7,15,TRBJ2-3,CASSFSDRPTDTQYF
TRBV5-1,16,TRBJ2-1,CASRPGGLEYYNEQFF
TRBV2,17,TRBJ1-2,CASSEASVNGGGYGYTF
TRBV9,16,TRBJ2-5,CASSVGGRGVGETQYF
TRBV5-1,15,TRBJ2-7,CASSSPLGGVNEQYF
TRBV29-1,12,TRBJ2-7,CSVEGTAYEQYF
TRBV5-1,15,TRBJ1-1,CASSLDGSTWTEAFF